The TCR beta chain described here comes from a study of blood T cell repertoires in COVID-19. In the original workflow: Amplification from reference gene primers served as the basis for estimated nucleated cell counts. Here immunoSEQ multiplex PCR was the method, and the copy in TCRdb shows in-frame clones only, minus some. The V and J calls and the clone size are those of that table, but D and trimming were determined from the DNA. The repertoire holds 15,000 to 20,000 clones, 89% seen once, with less than 6% in the top ten. The germline V gene has CDR1 SGDLS and CDR2 YYNGEE. CDR3 length: 18 amino acids. Trimming removed 0 bases at V and 5 bases at J, with 20 bases between.

Sequencing used peripheral blood. The source of this sequence is a human donor in a cohort sampled during active COVID-19. The chain employs TRBV9 and TRBJ2-2, with TRBD2 as a possible D gene (5 bases). The CDR3 DNA reads TGTGCCAGCAGCGTAGCCCCCCGTCTTCTTACGGGGACCGGGGAGCTGTTTTTT. This encodes CASSVAPRLLTGTGELFF.